These 10 T cell receptor beta chains share one sample of origin, sequenced in a study of PD-L1 blockade in urothelial cancer. Time point specified: pretreatment peripheral blood. Data came from immunoSEQ multiplex PCR; TCRdb stores just in-frame clones and leaves some out. The data show around 100,000 clones, with 80% to 90% seen just once and about 2% held by the top ten. Source: PBMCs, taken around atezolizumab (anti-PD-L1) treatment. Receptors were obtained from a man aged 60-69 years with urothelial cancer.

The chain has TRBV7-9 and TRBJ1-2, with D unresolved. Trimming cost V 0 bases and J 0 bases, with 8 bases left between them. CDR3 size: 15 residues. CDR1 and CDR2 from the germline V gene are SEHNR and FQNEAQ (reference sequence). The CDR3 region has the DNA TGTGCCAGCAGCTTAGCCCAGAATACTAACTATGGCTACACCTTC. It codes for CASSLAQNTNYGYTF. Full variable domain (remainder filled in from reference TRBV7-9 and TRBJ1-2): DTGVSQNPRHKITKRGQNVTFRCDPISEHNRLYWYRQTLGQGPEFLTYFQNEAQLEKSRLLSDRFSAERPKGSFSTLEIQRTEQGDSAMYLCASSLAQNTNYGYTFGSGTRLTVV.

The rearrangement uses TRBV7-9 and TRBJ2-1; D is undetermined. V was trimmed by 2 bases and J by 7 bases, leaving 15 bases between them. This CDR3 contains 15 residues. Looked up from germline, CDR1 is SEHNR and CDR2 is FQNEAQ (reference sequence). CDR3: CASSLPPTIKNEQFF. CDR3 in DNA: TGTGCCAGCAGCTTACCCCCCACAATCAAGAATGAGCAGTTCTTC.

With respect to this clone: At the DNA level, this CDR3 is encoded by other sequences in the same sample as well. The CDR3 coding sequence is TGCAGCGTGGGTACTAGCGGGGGAACAGATACGCAGTATTTT. Its translation: CSVGTSGGTDTQYF. The chain has TRBV29-1 and TRBJ2-3; 11 nucleotides match TRBD2. J was trimmed by 3 bases and V by 6 bases; bases with no gene match: 5. CDR3 size: 14 residues. Germline CDR1 reads SQVTM; CDR2 reads ANQGSEA.

The chain combines TRBV7-3 with TRBJ2-1, with D perhaps TRBD2 (6 bases). CDR1 and CDR2 from the germline V gene are SGHTA and FQGTGA. CDR3 length: 14 amino acids. Trimming shortened V by 3 bases and J by 7 bases, and 13 bases separated the two germline ends. CDR3 DNA: TGTGCCAGCAGCTTCGGGGACTCCGCTAATGAGCAGTTCTTC. Translation: CASSFGDSANEQFF.

This rearrangement joins TRBV9 to TRBJ2-1, with 7 bases that match TRBD2. The junction had 6 bases not matched to a gene; V was cut back by 3 bases and J by 0 bases. Germline V gives CDR1 SGDLS, CDR2 YYNGEE. The CDR3 is 16 amino acids. The chain's CDR3 is CASSALGGGSYNEQFF. DNA of the CDR3: TGTGCCAGCAGCGCTCTTGGCGGGGGCTCCTACAATGAGCAGTTCTTC.

This clone was counted once. The rearrangement uses TRBV6-5 and TRBJ1-2; 7 bases line up with TRBD1. Germline V gene lookup returns CDR1 MNHEY and CDR2 SVGAGI. V was clipped by 4 bases and J by 6 bases; unmatched bases: 5. There are 13 residues in the CDR3. Written as DNA, the CDR3 is TGTGCCAGCAGTTGGGACAGACTCAATGGCTACACCTTC. It yields the protein CASSWDRLNGYTF.

This chain joins TRBV5-1 and TRBJ2-1, with 8 bases fitting TRBD2. Trimming took 1 base from V and 7 from J; bases not matched to a gene: 7. The CDR3 length is 15 residues. Germline V gives CDR1 SGHRS, CDR2 YFSETQ. Here the CDR3 DNA reads TGCGCCAGCAGCTTGTCAGCGGGAGTTTTTAATGAGCAGTTCTTC. Translated: CASSLSAGVFNEQFF.

V gene TRBV18 combines with J gene TRBJ1-5, with 9 bases aligning to TRBD1. Looked up from germline, CDR1 is KGHSH and CDR2 is LQKENI. The CDR3 is 14 amino acids. Germline trimming cut 6 bases from V and 5 bases from J; bases unmatched to any gene: 5. The CDR3 reads CASSDRGFHQPQHF. In nucleotides, the CDR3 is TGTGCCAGCTCGGACAGGGGTTTTCATCAGCCCCAGCATTTT.

The chain combines TRBV6-1 with TRBJ2-1; 7 bases line up with TRBD2. J gave up 6 bases and V 10 bases, and 12 bases lay outside the gene matches. The CDR3 is 14 amino acids. Germline-derived CDR1 and CDR2 are MNHNS and SASEGT. The CDR3 sequence is CATSLLASGNEQFF. The CDR3 DNA is TGTGCCACCAGCTTACTAGCGTCTGGCAATGAGCAGTTCTTC.

The chain carries TRBV18 and TRBJ2-3; D gene unclear. CDR1 and CDR2 from the germline V gene are KGHSH and LQKENI. With 3 bases removed from V and 5 bases from J, the gap between germline ends came to 12 bases. This CDR3 comprises 14 residues. DNA of the CDR3: TGTGCCAGCTCACCCCTACCTCCGGGAGATACGCAGTATTTT. Its translation: CASSPLPPGDTQYF.